Below, 29 T cell receptor beta chains from the same sample are listed, as sequenced in a study of radiotherapy plus CTLA-4 blockade in lung cancer. Sequenced by immunoSEQ multiplex PCR; TCRdb stores in-frame clones only, minus some. Of some 49,000 clones listed, 80% to 90% are singletons. The sample consisted of peripheral blood, taken from a patient treated with radiotherapy plus ipilimumab. Source of these receptors: a human donor with non-small cell lung cancer whose response to radiotherapy plus ipilimumab could not be evaluated.

CDR3 protein: CSVEGASTSGRFNTDTQYF. CDR3 nucleotides: TGCAGCGTTGAAGGCGCCTCGACTAGCGGGAGGTTCAACACAGATACGCAGTATTTT. The chain couples TRBV29-1 to TRBJ2-3; 13 bases agree with TRBD2. Trimming at V came to 1 base and at J to 2 bases, leaving 12 bases not matched to a gene. Germline CDR1 is SQVTM and CDR2 is ANQGSEA. The length of the CDR3 is 19 residues.

This clone was seen only a few times. This chain connects TRBV7-9 to TRBJ1-1; the D is unclear. V was trimmed by 5 bases and J by 4 bases, leaving 11 bases between them. This CDR3 spans 13 amino acids. The germline gives CDR1 SEHNR, CDR2 FQNEAQ (reference sequence). Here the CDR3 DNA reads TGTGCCAGCAGCCCTGACATTGGCACTGAAGCTTTCTTT. It translates to CASSPDIGTEAFF.

The genes are TRBV4-3 and TRBJ2-7; the match to TRBD1 covers 8 bases. The CDR3 covers 15 residues. V trimming: 1 base; J trimming: 4 bases; junction bases outside the gene matches: 6. Germline CDR1 is LGHNA and CDR2 is YSLEER. The CDR3 loop reads CASSQGWQGAYEQYF. DNA of the CDR3: TGCGCCAGCAGCCAAGGGTGGCAGGGGGCGTACGAGCAGTACTTC.

The J gene is TRBJ1-1, the V gene TRBV19; D is undetermined. The length of the CDR3 is 13 residues. The germline gives CDR1 LNHDA, CDR2 SQIVND (reference sequence). V was pared by 8 bases and J by 4 bases, with 14 bases between. DNA of the CDR3: TGTGCCAGTGGTCCCGGGTTCACCACTGAAGCTTTCTTT. This gives the protein CASGPGFTTEAFF. Filled out from reference TRBV19 and TRBJ1-1, the complete variable domain reads DGGITQSPKYLFRKEGQNVTLSCEQNLNHDAMYWYRQDPGQGLRLIYYSQIVNDFQKGDIAEGYSVSREKKESFPLTVTSAQKNPTAFYLCASGPGFTTEAFFGQGTRLTVV.

The chain carries TRBV7-9 and TRBJ1-1; D not resolved. Per the germline V gene, CDR1 is SEHNR and CDR2 is FQNEAQ (reference sequence). The CDR3 consists of 14 residues. V was shortened by 2 bases and J by 1 base, with 8 bases between the two germline ends. This CDR3 reads CASSLIGGNTEAFF. As DNA, the CDR3 is TGTGCCAGCAGCTTAATAGGCGGGAACACTGAAGCTTTCTTT.

V is TRBV5-1 and J is TRBJ2-2, with 9 positions matching TRBD1. V shed 4 bases and J 6 bases; nucleotides not matched to a gene: 7. CDR3 length equals 15 residues. The germline V gene encodes CDR1 SGHRS and CDR2 YFSETQ. CDR3 loop: CASSLWTGVPGELFF. The DNA of the CDR3 is TGCGCCAGCAGCCTATGGACAGGGGTTCCCGGGGAGCTGTTTTTT.

For this clone: Distinct nucleotide sequences in the sample also encode this CDR3. The chain recombines TRBV6-1 with TRBJ1-1; a possible D gene is TRBD1 (5 bases). The V and J ends lost 2 bases and 0 bases respectively, with 10 bases between them. Germline-derived CDR1 and CDR2 are MNHNS and SASEGT. The CDR3 consists of 15 residues. The DNA for the CDR3 is TGTGCCAGCAGTGAACAGGGTAGGGTGAACACTGAAGCTTTCTTT. Translated, it gives CASSEQGRVNTEAFF.

This rearrangement joins TRBV5-5 to TRBJ2-3, with D possibly TRBD1 on 5 matching bases. The CDR3 length is 15 residues. The germline CDR1 and CDR2 sequences are SGHKS and YYEKEE (reference sequence). The V gene lost 1 base and the J gene lost 0 bases, with 9 bases spanning the gap. This CDR3 is CASSLQGSSTDTQYF. The CDR3 DNA follows: TGTGCCAGCAGCTTGCAGGGCTCTAGCACAGATACGCAGTATTTT.

The V call is TRBV28, the J call TRBJ1-2, with TRBD1 identical over 7 bases. CDR3 length: 15 residues. Trimming took 5 bases from V and 5 from J; bases not matched to a gene: 11. Germline-derived CDR1 and CDR2 are MDHEN and SYDVKM. CDR3 in amino acids: CASSPSTGLVYGYTF. The CDR3 DNA is TGTGCCAGCAGTCCATCGACAGGGCTCGTATATGGCTACACCTTC.

V is TRBV5-6 and J is TRBJ2-1; a possible D gene is TRBD1 (7 bases). In germline, CDR1 is SGHDT, CDR2 YYEEEE. V lost 4 bases and J lost 9, with 14 bases in between. This CDR3 spans 13 amino acids. CDR3 loop: CASSRGTAGEQFF. The CDR3 coding sequence is TGTGCCAGCAGCCGGGGGACAGCCGGTGAGCAGTTCTTC.

This clone was observed a few times. The genes are TRBV9 and TRBJ1-3; 11 bases are a match to TRBD1. V shed 2 bases and J 10 bases; nucleotides not matched to a gene: 5. This CDR3 spans 14 amino acids. Germline V gene data show CDR1 as SGDLS and CDR2 as YYNGEE. The CDR3 region has the DNA TGTGCCAGCAGCGTGGGACAGGGGGTCGGGACCATATATTTT. As protein: CASSVGQGVGTIYF. The whole variable domain, remainder taken from reference TRBV9 and TRBJ1-3, is DSGVTQTPKHLITATGQRVTLRCSPRSGDLSVYWYQQSLDQGLQFLIQYYNGEERAKGNILERFSAQQFPDLHSELNLSSLELGDSALYFCASSVGQGVGTIYFGEGSWLTVV.

CDR3: CASSSRGTGPEKLFF. The CDR3 DNA reads as TGTGCCAGCAGCTCCCGGGGGACAGGGCCTGAAAAACTGTTTTTT. V is TRBV11-2 and J is TRBJ1-4, with TRBD1 matching 9 bases. The V and J ends lost 4 bases and 7 bases, in that order; junction bases with no gene match: 7. The CDR3 extends over 15 amino acids. The germline gives CDR1 SGHAT, CDR2 FQNNGV.

The chain combines TRBV21-1 with TRBJ1-2; TRBD1 is taken as the D call from the table, unchecked against the DNA. TRBV21-1 is a pseudogene segment. The CDR3 length is 15 residues. In DNA form, the CDR3 reads TGTGCCAGCAGCAAACCAGGAGACAGTAACTATGGCTACACCTTC. Its translation: CASSKPGDSNYGYTF.

The CDR3 DNA reads as TGCGCCAGCAGAGATCTAGCGGGAGCTACCTACGAGCAGTACTTC. This translates into CASRDLAGATYEQYF. This chain links TRBV5-1 with TRBJ2-7, with 10 nucleotides matching TRBD2. The CDR3 has 15 residues. CDR1 is SGHRS, CDR2 YFSETQ, per germline. V shed 5 bases and J 2 bases; nucleotides not matched to a gene: 7.

The rearrangement joins TRBV2 to TRBJ2-7; 13 positions agree with TRBD2. J lost 6 bases, V lost 7 bases, and 12 bases had no gene match. Germline-derived CDR1 and CDR2 are SNHLY and FYNNEI. The CDR3 extends over 16 amino acids. The chain's CDR3 is CASTQTSGRTRGEQYF. The CDR3 nucleotides are TGTGCCAGCACCCAGACTAGCGGGAGGACGCGCGGCGAGCAGTACTTC.

In this sample, this clone turned up a few times. This rearrangement joins TRBV4-3 to TRBJ2-7; the D gene is possibly TRBD1 (6 bases). Germline V CDR1 and CDR2: LGHNA, YSLEER. The length of the CDR3 is 17 residues. The V end lost 0 bases, the J end lost 3 bases, and 18 bases lay between the germline ends. The CDR3 spells CASSQELQGTRGYEQYF. CDR3 in DNA: TGCGCCAGCAGCCAAGAATTACAGGGAACGCGCGGCTACGAGCAGTACTTC.

The chain recombines TRBV19 with TRBJ2-1; D is possibly TRBD2 (6 bases). The CDR3 is made up of 15 amino acids. V dropped 4 bases and J dropped 4 bases, with 14 bases sitting between them. Germline CDR1 LNHDA, CDR2 SQIVND (reference sequence). The CDR3 coding sequence is TGTGCCAGTAGTACGGGTTTAGCGGCGTACAATGAGCAGTTCTTC. Its protein is CASSTGLAAYNEQFF.

The chain employs TRBV13 and TRBJ2-5, with TRBD2 identical over 10 bases. TRBJ2-7 explains the end of the DNA better; the J call may be wrong. Germline V gives CDR1 PRHDT, CDR2 FYEKMQ (reference sequence). The CDR3 has 17 amino acids. CDR3 sequence: CASSLGLAASGSDEQYF. In nucleotides, the CDR3 is TGTGCCAGCAGCTTAGGCCTTGCGGCTAGCGGGAGCGACGAGCAGTACTTC.

The genes are TRBV7-6 and TRBJ1-2, with 7 bases aligning to TRBD1. V lost 5 bases and J lost 7; bases outside the gene matches: 7. Germline V lookup: CDR1 SGHVS, CDR2 FNYEAQ. This CDR3 is 13 amino acids long. CDR3: CASSATGMSGYTF. CDR3 in DNA: TGTGCCAGCAGCGCGACAGGGATGAGTGGCTACACCTTC.

The chain carries TRBV28 and TRBJ2-7; 8 bases line up with TRBD2. The CDR3 extends over 16 amino acids. V was clipped by 5 bases and J by 4 bases; unmatched bases: 13. The germline V gene encodes CDR1 MDHEN and CDR2 SYDVKM. The CDR3 loop is CASSLKKTGGGYEQYF. The CDR3 DNA sequence: TGTGCCAGCAGTCTCAAGAAAACGGGAGGGGGGTACGAGCAGTACTTC.

V is TRBV4-1 and J is TRBJ2-1, with a tentative D call TRBD1 (6 bases). Germline assignment: CDR1 MGHRA and CDR2 YSYEKL. CDR3 length: 15 amino acids. V lost 4 bases, J lost 9 bases, and 19 bases lay in between. In DNA form, the CDR3 reads TGCGCCAGCAGCCTCCGGGACATCACTCCGGGTGAGCAGTTCTTC. Encoded protein: CASSLRDITPGEQFF.

The V call is TRBV15, the J call TRBJ1-3; 10 positions match TRBD1. CDR3 size: 21 residues. The V gene's germline CDR1 is LNHNV and CDR2 YYDKDF (reference sequence). V lost 3 bases and J lost 2; bases outside the gene matches: 19. CDR3 coding DNA: TGTGCCACCAGCAGGGGCCTCCTTGACAGGGGGCAGATTTTTGCTGGAAACACCATATATTTT. Translating it yields CATSRGLLDRGQIFAGNTIYF.

The V and J genes are TRBV12-5 and TRBJ2-3; no clear D. V was trimmed by 7 bases and J by 6 bases, leaving 8 bases between them. Germline-derived CDR1 and CDR2 are LGHNT and FRNRAP. This CDR3 comprises 11 residues. CDR3 sequence (DNA): TGTGCTAGTGCCCTGAGGGATACGCAGTATTTT. As protein: CASALRDTQYF.

The rearrangement uses TRBV4-3 and TRBJ2-3; the match to TRBD2 covers 10 bases. The germline gives CDR1 LGHNA, CDR2 YSLEER. V dropped 0 bases and J dropped 5; count of bases not matched to a gene: 5. The CDR3 sequence is 16 residues long. In nucleotides, the CDR3 is TGCGCCAGCAGCCAAGACCGGCTAGCGGGAGTAGATACGCAGTATTTT. As protein: CASSQDRLAGVDTQYF.

J is TRBJ2-5 and V is TRBV7-9, with a tentative D call TRBD1 (5 bases). Germline CDR1 is SEHNR and CDR2 is FQNEAQ (reference sequence). CDR3 length: 16 residues. With 4 bases removed from V and 0 bases from J, the gap between germline ends came to 15 bases. CDR3 amino acids: CASSSEIPRDQETQYF. As DNA, the CDR3 is TGTGCCAGCAGCTCAGAAATACCCAGGGACCAAGAGACCCAGTACTTC. The full variable domain, in which reference TRBV7-9 and TRBJ2-5 provide the parts outside the CDR3, is DTGVSQNPRHKITKRGQNVTFRCDPISEHNRLYWYRQTLGQGPEFLTYFQNEAQLEKSRLLSDRFSAERPKGSFSTLEIQRTEQGDSAMYLCASSSEIPRDQETQYFGPGTRLLVL.

The CDR3 sequence is CSVGGRAGVYNEQFF. The CDR3 DNA reads TGCAGCGTTGGGGGCAGAGCGGGGGTATACAATGAGCAGTTCTTC. The V gene is TRBV29-1, the J gene TRBJ2-1, with 8 bases aligning to TRBD2. Germline loops: CDR1 SQVTM, CDR2 ANQGSEA. V lost 4 bases and J lost 4; bases outside the gene matches: 9. The CDR3 length is 15 residues.

This chain joins TRBV10-3 and TRBJ2-1; 9 bases line up with TRBD1. The V segment lost 5 bases and the J segment 6 bases; nucleotides outside the gene matches: 5. Germline V lookup: CDR1 ENHRY, CDR2 SYGVKD. This CDR3 spans 14 amino acids. Written as DNA, the CDR3 is TGTGCCATCAGTAGCCCGACAGGGGGCAATGAGCAGTTCTTC. This codes for CAISSPTGGNEQFF.

This chain links TRBV7-2 with TRBJ2-5, with D possibly being TRBD2 (6 bases). CDR1 is SGHTA and CDR2 is FQGNSA in the germline V gene. V was trimmed by 1 base and J by 4 bases, leaving 10 bases between them. The CDR3 spans 14 residues. The CDR3 loop reads CASSLGLSGETQYF. In DNA form, the CDR3 reads TGTGCCAGCAGCTTAGGTCTTAGCGGAGAGACCCAGTACTTC.

The chain links TRBV25-1 to TRBJ2-1; maybe TRBD2 (6 bases). The V end lost 5 bases, the J end lost 0 bases, and 8 bases lay between the germline ends. Germline V gives CDR1 MGHDK, CDR2 SYGVNS. The CDR3 sequence is 14 residues long. CDR3 in amino acids: CASSRGSSYNEQFF. CDR3 DNA sequence: TGTGCCAGCAGTCGGGGGAGCTCCTACAATGAGCAGTTCTTC.